This T cell receptor beta chain was recorded in a study of blood T cell repertoires in COVID-19. In the study overall: Material from acute and convalescent COVID-19 was sourced from the United States, Italy and Spain.

In assigning cohorts, the study relied on participant-reported clinical history. Here immunoSEQ multiplex PCR was the method, and the copy in TCRdb shows in-frame clones only, minus some. The table has 300,000 to 450,000 clones, roughly 86% seen once; the top ten hold roughly 2%. CDR1 and CDR2 from the germline V gene are SNHLY and FYNNEI. Trimming stripped 8 bases from V and 2 bases from J, with 3 bases between. The CDR3 extends over 10 amino acids. The sequenced sample was PBMCs or T cells enriched from blood (not recorded which). The V call is TRBV2, the J call TRBJ1-2; D is undetermined. The origin of this receptor is a man aged 35 to 55 in a cohort exposed to, infected with or recovered from COVID-19 (not recorded which). The CDR3, as DNA: TGTGCCAGCGTAAACTATGGCTACACCTTC. The encoded protein is CASVNYGYTF.